This TCR beta chain was identified in a study of cytomegalovirus exposure and HLA in healthy donors. From germline, CDR1 is MNHEY and CDR2 SVGAGI. The length of the CDR3 is 15 residues. V lost 7 bases to trimming and J lost 1 base; unmatched junction nucleotides: 1. As regards this clone: The antigen is not known.

The study ran its PCR with 60 Vbeta and 13 Jbeta primers. Clones were sequenced by immunoSEQ multiplex PCR, and TCRdb holds only the in-frame ones, with some missing. Here the sample spans 100,000 to 130,000 clones, 81% being singletons. Study observations and caveats: Most TCR sequences were seen very rarely across donors, but some public TCRs occurred in many. Data from an earlier analysis indicated that most TCR beta V segments were productive either about 90% or about 30% of the time.

The chain is built from TRBV6-5 and TRBJ2-3; 14 nucleotides match TRBD2. The source material was PBMCs. This clonotype was sampled from a man aged 30 to 39 in good health and CMV-seronegative. DNA for the CDR3: TGTGCCAGCATGGGACTAGCGGGGGGCACAGATACGCAGTATTTT. Protein product: CASMGLAGGTDTQYF.